The 17 T cell receptor beta chains presented below share a single source sample, sequenced in a study of T cell repertoires in cytomegalovirus infection. TCRdb redid the calling of the reads with MiXCR, one entry per CDR3 protein. Of roughly 760,000 distinct CDR3 sequences in the sample, roughly a third were seen once. Source material: PBMCs. The receptors derive from a human donor in good health (CMV status not recorded). Some clones in this sample may be carry-over from other donors' samples.

This clonotype was detected only a few times. This CDR3 is CASRAGNQPQHF. The CDR3 DNA is TGTGCCAGCAGGGCAGGCAATCAGCCCCAGCATTTT. This chain joins TRBV7-9 and TRBJ1-5; no clear D gene. Trimming took off 6 bases at V and 2 bases at J, with 5 bases between the two ends. CDR1 SEHNR and CDR2 FQNEAQ come from the germline V gene (reference sequence). The CDR3 covers 12 residues.

This chain connects TRBV10-3 to TRBJ2-2; 10 positions agree with TRBD2. Germline V gene lookup returns CDR1 ENHRY and CDR2 SYGVKD. V gave up 6 bases and J gave up 0 bases; unmatched junction bases: 4. The CDR3 length is 16 residues. CDR3 bases: TGTGCCATCAGGAAAACTAGCGGGGCGAACACCGGGGAGCTGTTTTTT. Translated, it gives CAIRKTSGANTGELFF.

In this sample, this clonotype turned up a few times. The CDR3 coding sequence is TGTGCCAGCAGCTTAGACGGGATGATGAACACTGAAGCTTTCTTT. The encoded protein is CASSLDGMMNTEAFF. This chain uses TRBV7-6 with TRBJ1-1; no definite D call. In germline, CDR1 is SGHVS, CDR2 FNYEAQ. This CDR3 is 15 amino acids long. V lost 1 base, J lost 0 bases, and 9 bases lay in between.

This clonotype was detected only a few times. The rearrangement joins TRBV11-2 to TRBJ2-3; 13 bases match TRBD2. There are 16 residues in the CDR3. Germline CDR1 is SGHAT and CDR2 is FQNNGV. The junction had 1 base not matched to a gene; V was cut back by 0 bases and J by 4 bases. The CDR3 region has the DNA TGTGCCAGCAGCTTAGAACTAGCGGGGGGGCCAGATACGCAGTATTTT. It encodes CASSLELAGGPDTQYF.

This clonotype was observed a few times. The chain recombines TRBV7-8 with TRBJ2-7, with 8 bases fitting TRBD2. J was trimmed by 1 base and V by 7 bases; bases with no gene match: 12. Per germline, CDR1 SGHVS and CDR2 FQNEAQ. The CDR3 is made up of 16 amino acids. The CDR3 DNA sequence: TGTGCCAGCACCCCCCCGGGGGGGCCGCGATCCTACGAGCAGTACTTC. It yields the protein CASTPPGGPRSYEQYF. Combining the CDR3 with reference TRBV7-8 and TRBJ2-7 gives the whole variable domain GAGVSQSPRYKVAKRGQDVALRCDPISGHVSLFWYQQALGQGPEFLTYFQNEAQLDKSGLPSDRFFAERPEGSVSTLKIQRTQQEDSAVYLCASTPPGGPRSYEQYFGPGTRLTVT.

The chain has TRBV12-3 or TRBV12-4 and TRBJ2-5; D unclear. The germline V and J ends were trimmed by 4 bases and 1 base, with 7 bases remaining between them. The CDR3 runs 13 residues. In DNA form, the CDR3 reads TGTGCCAGCAGTTCCAGAACCCAAGAGACCCAGTACTTC. Amino acid sequence: CASSSRTQETQYF.

The CDR3 nucleotides are TGCAGTGCTAGGGCCTATGGACCCAACACTGAAGCTTTCTTT. Translation gives CSARAYGPNTEAFF. The rearrangement joins TRBV20-1 to TRBJ1-1, with D uncertain. V was shortened by 3 bases and J by 2 bases, with 13 bases between the two germline ends. This CDR3 comprises 14 residues. Per germline, CDR1 DFQATT and CDR2 SNEGSKA (reference sequence).

There are many counts of this clonotype. CDR3 protein: CASSLGIYYNEQFF. CDR3 DNA sequence: TGTGCCAGCAGCTTAGGGATTTACTACAATGAGCAGTTCTTC. The V and J genes are TRBV7-8 and TRBJ2-1; D is ambiguous. Trimming took off 1 base at V and 3 bases at J, with 7 bases between the two ends. Germline assignment: CDR1 SGHVS and CDR2 FQNEAQ. This CDR3 is 14 amino acids long.

The rearrangement links TRBV2 to TRBJ2-2; 8 positions agree with TRBD1. Per germline, CDR1 SNHLY and CDR2 FYNNEI. The trim removed 2 bases at V and 6 bases at J, leaving 11 bases unmatched. CDR3 length: 17 amino acids. The CDR3 nucleotides read TGTGCCAGCAGTGAATATTCGCACAGGGGGAGTTCCGGGGAGCTGTTTTTT. Amino acids: CASSEYSHRGSSGELFF.

This chain connects TRBV7-8 to TRBJ1-5; unclear D gene. V lost 1 base and J 0 bases, leaving 25 bases between the germline ends. The V gene's germline CDR1 is SGHVS and CDR2 FQNEAQ. The CDR3 length is 21 residues. As DNA, the CDR3 is TGTGCCAGCAGCTTAGAAAAGTTCCGGGGTGTTAGAACCCTTAGCAATCAGCCCCAGCATTTT. Translation gives CASSLEKFRGVRTLSNQPQHF.

This clonotype turned up a few times. This chain uses TRBV28 with TRBJ1-2; 8 nucleotides align to TRBD1. After removal of 4 bases from V and 5 bases from J, the junction contained 6 bases not matched to a gene. CDR1 is MDHEN and CDR2 is SYDVKM in the germline V gene. The CDR3 is 14 amino acids. In nucleotides, the CDR3 is TGTGCCAGCAGTTCAGGGGGCGTCCTATATGGCTACACCTTC. Translating gives CASSSGGVLYGYTF.

Concerning this clonotype itself: At one end, the junction sequence differs from germline, possibly due to a read error. V usage is TRBV7-7 and J usage is TRBJ2-1; 8 nucleotides agree with TRBD2. Per germline, CDR1 SSHAT and CDR2 FNYEAQ (reference sequence). There are 18 residues in the CDR3. The CDR3: CASSLGGRGAGVINEQFF. The CDR3 DNA reads as TGTGCTAGCAGCTTAGGAGGGCGAGGAGCGGGGGTAATTAATGAGCAGTTCTTC.

This clonotype was detected only a few times. The chain carries TRBV5-1 and TRBJ2-5, with 10 bases aligning to TRBD1. Germline-derived CDR1 and CDR2 are SGHRS and YFSETQ. This CDR3 has 15 amino acids. Trimming removed 0 bases from V and 4 bases from J; junction bases left unmatched: 3. This CDR3 is CASSLEGQGLETQYF. The CDR3 coding sequence is TGCGCCAGCAGCTTGGAGGGACAGGGGTTAGAGACCCAGTACTTC.

This clonotype is a singleton in its sample. This CDR3 is missing its conserved last phenylalanine or tryptophan, likely due to a read error. The DNA is omitted, as the CDR3 cannot be located on it reliably, and the CDR3 follows TCRdb's listing. The chain employs TRBV7-9 and TRBJ2-1; the D call of TRBD1 is as the table states it, not checked on the DNA. Germline V gene lookup returns CDR1 SEHNR and CDR2 FQNEAQ (reference sequence). The CDR3 sequence runs 13 residues, both termini included. CDR3 sequence: CASSYSGRGDLFL.

This clonotype came up a few times. This chain connects TRBV28 to TRBJ2-1, with 8 bases that match TRBD2. Germline V gene sequence: CDR1 MDHEN, CDR2 SYDVKM. The CDR3 is made up of 15 amino acids. Unmatched junction bases numbered 8, after V lost 5 bases and J lost 5 bases. In DNA, the CDR3 is TGTGCCAGCAGTCTCCTTAGCGGGATGAACAATGAGCAGTTCTTC. Its translation: CASSLLSGMNNEQFF.

This clonotype was counted only a few times. The chain joins TRBV6-1 to TRBJ2-3, with D uncertain. Germline CDR1 is MNHNS and CDR2 is SASEGT. Deletions cut 6 bases from V and 2 bases from J, with 15 bases between. CDR3 size: 15 residues. The CDR3 region has the DNA TGTGCCAGCAGCTCCCTGGGGATACCCACAGATACGCAGTATTTT. Its protein is CASSSLGIPTDTQYF.

CDR3 loop: CASRRTGAGTEAFF. The DNA for the CDR3 is TGTGCCAGCAGGAGGACAGGGGCCGGGACTGAAGCTTTCTTT. V usage is TRBV6-5 and J usage is TRBJ1-1; 9 positions match TRBD1. This CDR3 region has 14 residues. Germline CDR1 and CDR2: MNHEY and SVGAGI. Losses at the gene ends were 6 bases for V and 5 bases for J; bases not matched to a gene: 7.